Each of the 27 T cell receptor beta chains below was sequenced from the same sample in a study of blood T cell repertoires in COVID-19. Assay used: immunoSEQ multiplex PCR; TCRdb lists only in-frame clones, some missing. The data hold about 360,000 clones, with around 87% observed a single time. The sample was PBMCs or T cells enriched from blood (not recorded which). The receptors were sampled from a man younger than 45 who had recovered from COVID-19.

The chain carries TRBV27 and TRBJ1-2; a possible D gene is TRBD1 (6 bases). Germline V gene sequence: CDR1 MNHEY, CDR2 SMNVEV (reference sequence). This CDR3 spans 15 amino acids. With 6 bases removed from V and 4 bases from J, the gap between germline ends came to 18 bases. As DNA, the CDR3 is TGTGCCAGCAGAACCGCAGGGACATCAAGCTATGGCTACACCTTC. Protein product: CASRTAGTSSYGYTF.

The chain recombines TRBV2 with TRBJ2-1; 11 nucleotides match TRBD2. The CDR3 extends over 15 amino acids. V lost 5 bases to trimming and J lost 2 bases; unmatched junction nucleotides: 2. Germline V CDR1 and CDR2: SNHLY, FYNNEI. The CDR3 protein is CASSPSGGPYNEQFF. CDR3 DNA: TGTGCCAGCAGTCCTAGCGGGGGGCCCTACAATGAGCAGTTCTTC. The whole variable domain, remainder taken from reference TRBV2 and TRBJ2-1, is EPEVTQTPSHQVTQMGQEVILRCVPISNHLYFYWYRQILGQKVEFLVSFYNNEISEKSEIFDDQFSVERPDGSNFTLKIRSTKLEDSAMYFCASSPSGGPYNEQFFGPGTRLTVL.

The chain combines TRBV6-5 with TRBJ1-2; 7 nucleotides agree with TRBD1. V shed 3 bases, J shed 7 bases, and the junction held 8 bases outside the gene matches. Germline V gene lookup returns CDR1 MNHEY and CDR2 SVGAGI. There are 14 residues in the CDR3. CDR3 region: CASSYDRVTGGYTF. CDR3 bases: TGTGCCAGCAGTTATGACAGGGTAACGGGTGGCTACACCTTC.

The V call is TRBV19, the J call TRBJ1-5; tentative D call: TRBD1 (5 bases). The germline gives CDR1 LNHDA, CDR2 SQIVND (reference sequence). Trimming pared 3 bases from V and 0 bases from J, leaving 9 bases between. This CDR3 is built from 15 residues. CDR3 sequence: CASSMGGSSNQPQHF. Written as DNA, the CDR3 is TGTGCCAGTAGTATGGGGGGTAGTAGCAATCAGCCCCAGCATTTT.

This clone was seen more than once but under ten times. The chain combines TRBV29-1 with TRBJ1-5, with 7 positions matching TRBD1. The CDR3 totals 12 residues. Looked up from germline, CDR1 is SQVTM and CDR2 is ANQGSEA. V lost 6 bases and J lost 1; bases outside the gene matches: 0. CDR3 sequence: CSVQGSNQPQHF. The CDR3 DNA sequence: TGCAGCGTACAGGGGAGCAATCAGCCCCAGCATTTT.

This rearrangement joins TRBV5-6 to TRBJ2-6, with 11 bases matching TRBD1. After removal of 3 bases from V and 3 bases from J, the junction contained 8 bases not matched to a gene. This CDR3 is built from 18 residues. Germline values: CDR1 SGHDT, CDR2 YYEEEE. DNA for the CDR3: TGTGCCAGCAGCTCGTCCGGGACAGGGGGTGTTGGGGCCAACGTCCTGACTTTC. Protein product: CASSSSGTGGVGANVLTF.

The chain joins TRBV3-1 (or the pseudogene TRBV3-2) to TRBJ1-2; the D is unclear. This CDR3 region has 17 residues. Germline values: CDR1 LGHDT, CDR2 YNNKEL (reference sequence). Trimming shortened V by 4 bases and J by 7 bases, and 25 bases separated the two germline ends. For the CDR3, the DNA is TGTGCCAGCAGCCCCACGAAGGTCCGGAGGCTTCCAGTTGGCTACACCTTC. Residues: CASSPTKVRRLPVGYTF.

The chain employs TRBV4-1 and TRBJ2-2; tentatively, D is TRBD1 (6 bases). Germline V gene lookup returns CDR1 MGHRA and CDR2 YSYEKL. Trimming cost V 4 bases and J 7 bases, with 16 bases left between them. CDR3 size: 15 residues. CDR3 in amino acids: CASSLQGQTNGELFF. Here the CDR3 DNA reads TGCGCCAGCAGCCTTCAGGGACAAACTAACGGGGAGCTGTTTTTT.

CDR3 loop: CASSDLDSRSPLHF. CDR3 sequence (DNA): TGTGCCAGCAGTGACTTGGACAGCCGGTCACCCCTCCACTTT. This chain uses TRBV6-4 with TRBJ1-6, with D maybe TRBD1 (6 bases). The germline V gene has CDR1 MRHNA and CDR2 SNTAGT. Between the trimmed V and J ends, which lost 1 base and 10 bases, there was a span of 11 bases. There are 14 residues in the CDR3.

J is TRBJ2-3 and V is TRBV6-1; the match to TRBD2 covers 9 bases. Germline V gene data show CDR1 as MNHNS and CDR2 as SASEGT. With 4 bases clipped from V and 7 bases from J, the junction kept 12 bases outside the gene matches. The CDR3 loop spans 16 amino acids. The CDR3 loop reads CASSGSTSGALNTQYF. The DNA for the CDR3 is TGTGCCAGCAGTGGCTCGACTAGCGGTGCTCTGAATACGCAGTATTTT.

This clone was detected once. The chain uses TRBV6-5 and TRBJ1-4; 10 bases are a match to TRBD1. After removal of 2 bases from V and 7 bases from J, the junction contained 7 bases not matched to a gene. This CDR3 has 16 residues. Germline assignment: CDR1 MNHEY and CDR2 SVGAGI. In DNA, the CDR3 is TGTGCCAGCAGTTACCAGCCGGGACAGGGGAGTGAAAAACTGTTTTTT. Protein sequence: CASSYQPGQGSEKLFF.

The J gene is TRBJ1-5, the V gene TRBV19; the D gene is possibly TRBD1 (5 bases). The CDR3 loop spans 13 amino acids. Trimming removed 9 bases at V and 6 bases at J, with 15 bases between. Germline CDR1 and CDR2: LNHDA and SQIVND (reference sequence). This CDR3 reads CASHGRGIQPQHF. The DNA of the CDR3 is TGTGCCAGCCACGGTCGGGGGATTCAGCCCCAGCATTTT.

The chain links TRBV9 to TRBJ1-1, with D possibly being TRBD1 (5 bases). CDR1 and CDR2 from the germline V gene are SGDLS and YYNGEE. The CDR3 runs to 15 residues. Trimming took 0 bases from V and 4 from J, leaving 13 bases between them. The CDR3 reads CASSVVGGGGTEAFF. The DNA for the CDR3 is TGTGCCAGCAGCGTAGTCGGGGGAGGCGGCACTGAAGCTTTCTTT.

The CDR3 spells CASSSSTGAMNTEAFF. CDR3 nucleotide sequence: TGTGCCAGCAGCTCTTCGACAGGGGCAATGAACACTGAAGCTTTCTTT. The chain joins TRBV7-8 to TRBJ1-1; 8 bases map to TRBD1. The CDR3 loop spans 16 amino acids. Trimming removed 4 bases from V and 0 bases from J; junction bases left unmatched: 7. CDR1 is SGHVS, CDR2 FQNEAQ, per germline.

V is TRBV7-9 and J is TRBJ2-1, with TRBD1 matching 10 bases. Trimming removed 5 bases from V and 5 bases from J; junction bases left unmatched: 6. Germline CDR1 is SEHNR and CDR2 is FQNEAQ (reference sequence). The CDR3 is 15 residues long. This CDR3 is CASSLGTGANNEQFF. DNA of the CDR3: TGTGCCAGCAGCCTAGGGACAGGGGCCAACAATGAGCAGTTCTTC.

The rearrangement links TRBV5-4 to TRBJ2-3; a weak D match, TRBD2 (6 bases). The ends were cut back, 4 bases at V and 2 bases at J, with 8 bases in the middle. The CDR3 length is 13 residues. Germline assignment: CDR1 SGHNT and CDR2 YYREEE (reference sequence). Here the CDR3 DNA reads TGTGCCAGCAGCGGGGGGTACACAGATACGCAGTATTTT. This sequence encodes CASSGGYTDTQYF.

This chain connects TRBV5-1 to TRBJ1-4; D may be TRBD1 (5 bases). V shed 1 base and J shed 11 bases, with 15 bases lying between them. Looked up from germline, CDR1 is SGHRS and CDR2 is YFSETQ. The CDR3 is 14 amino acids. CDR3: CASSLKLGEGKLFF. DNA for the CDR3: TGCGCCAGCAGCTTGAAACTTGGGGAGGGGAAACTGTTTTTT.

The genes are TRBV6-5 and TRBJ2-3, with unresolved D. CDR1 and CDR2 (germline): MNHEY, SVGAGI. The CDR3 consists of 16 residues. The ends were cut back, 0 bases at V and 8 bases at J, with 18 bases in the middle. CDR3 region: CASSYSIPTEVLTQYF. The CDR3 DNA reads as TGTGCCAGCAGTTACTCGATACCGACCGAGGTTCTTACGCAGTATTTT.

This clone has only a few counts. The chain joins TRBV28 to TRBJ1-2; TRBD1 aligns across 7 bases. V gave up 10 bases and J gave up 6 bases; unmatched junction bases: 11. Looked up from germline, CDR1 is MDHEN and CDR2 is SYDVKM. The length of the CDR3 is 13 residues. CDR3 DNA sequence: TGTGCCACCCGCTCGACAGGGAACAATGGCTACACCTTC. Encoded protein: CATRSTGNNGYTF.

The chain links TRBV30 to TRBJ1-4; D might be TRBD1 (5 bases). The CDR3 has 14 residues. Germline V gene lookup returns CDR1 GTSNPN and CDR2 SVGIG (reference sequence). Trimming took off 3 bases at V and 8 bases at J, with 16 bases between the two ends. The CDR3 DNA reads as TGTGCCTGGAGAGGAGAGCTAAGGGGCGAAAAACTGTTTTTT. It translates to CAWRGELRGEKLFF. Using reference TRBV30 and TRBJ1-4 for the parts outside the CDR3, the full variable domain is SQTIHQWPATLVQPVGSPLSLECTVEGTSNPNLYWYRQAAGRGLQLLFYSVGIGQISSEVPQNLSASRPQDRQFILSSKKLLLSDSGFYLCAWRGELRGEKLFFGSGTQLSVL.

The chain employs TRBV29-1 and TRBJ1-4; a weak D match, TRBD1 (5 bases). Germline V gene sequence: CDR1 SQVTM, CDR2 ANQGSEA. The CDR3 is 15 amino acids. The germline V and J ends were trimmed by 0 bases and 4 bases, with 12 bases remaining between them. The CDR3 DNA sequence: TGCAGCGTTGAAGATTGCCCGGGACTTAATGAAAAACTGTTTTTT. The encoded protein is CSVEDCPGLNEKLFF.

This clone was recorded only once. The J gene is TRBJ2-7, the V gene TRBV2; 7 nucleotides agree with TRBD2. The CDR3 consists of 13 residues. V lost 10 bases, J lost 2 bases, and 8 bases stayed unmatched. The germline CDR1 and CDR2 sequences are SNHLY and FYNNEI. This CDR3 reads CATYGGDAYEQYF. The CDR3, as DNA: TGTGCCACCTATGGGGGGGATGCCTACGAGCAGTACTTC.

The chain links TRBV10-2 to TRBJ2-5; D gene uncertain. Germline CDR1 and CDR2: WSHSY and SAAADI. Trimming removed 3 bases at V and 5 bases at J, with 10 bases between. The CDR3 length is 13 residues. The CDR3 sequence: CASSEFSEETQYF. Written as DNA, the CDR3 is TGCGCCAGCAGTGAATTTAGTGAGGAGACCCAGTACTTC.

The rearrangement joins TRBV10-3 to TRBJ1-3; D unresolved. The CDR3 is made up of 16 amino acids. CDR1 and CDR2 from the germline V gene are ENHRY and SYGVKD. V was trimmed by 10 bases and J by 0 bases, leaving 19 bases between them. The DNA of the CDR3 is TGTGCCACCACTTCGGGGTTGACGATCTCTGGAAACACCATATATTTT. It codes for CATTSGLTISGNTIYF.

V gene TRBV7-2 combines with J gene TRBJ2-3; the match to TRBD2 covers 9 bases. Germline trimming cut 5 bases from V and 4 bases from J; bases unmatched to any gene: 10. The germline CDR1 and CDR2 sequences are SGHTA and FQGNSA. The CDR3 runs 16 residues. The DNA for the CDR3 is TGTGCCAGCAGCCCTAGCGGGACTAACAGAGCAGATACGCAGTATTTT. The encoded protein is CASSPSGTNRADTQYF.

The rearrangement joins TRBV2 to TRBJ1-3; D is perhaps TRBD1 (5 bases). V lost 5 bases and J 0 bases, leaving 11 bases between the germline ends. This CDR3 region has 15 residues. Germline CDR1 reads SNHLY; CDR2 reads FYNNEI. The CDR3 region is CASSTQGFSGNTIYF. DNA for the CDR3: TGTGCCAGCAGTACTCAGGGTTTCTCTGGAAACACCATATATTTT. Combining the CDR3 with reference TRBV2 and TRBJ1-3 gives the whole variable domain EPEVTQTPSHQVTQMGQEVILRCVPISNHLYFYWYRQILGQKVEFLVSFYNNEISEKSEIFDDQFSVERPDGSNFTLKIRSTKLEDSAMYFCASSTQGFSGNTIYFGEGSWLTVV.

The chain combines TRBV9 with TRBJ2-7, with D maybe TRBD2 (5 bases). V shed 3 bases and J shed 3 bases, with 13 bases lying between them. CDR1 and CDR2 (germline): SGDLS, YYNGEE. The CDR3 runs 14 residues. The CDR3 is CASSEEADYYEQYF. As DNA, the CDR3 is TGTGCCAGCAGCGAGGAGGCAGATTACTACGAGCAGTACTTC.